This T cell receptor beta chain came from a study of control samples from healthy donors and cancer patients. The CDR3 has 16 amino acids. Germline lookup yields CDR1 MGHRA and CDR2 YSYEKL. After removal of 4 bases from V and 1 base from J, the junction contained 6 bases not matched to a gene. Sequencing was performed with immunoSEQ multiplex PCR; in TCRdb, only in-frame clones are kept and a portion is missing. Of fewer than 200,000 clones listed, around 90% were seen once; the top ten hold 1.4%. The V and J genes are TRBV4-1 and TRBJ1-5; 8 nucleotides match TRBD1. This TCR derives from a woman aged 50 to 60 in good health. Sequenced sample: blood. In DNA, the CDR3 is TGCGCCAGCAGCCCCAGGACAGGGCTCAGCAATCAGCCCCAGCATTTT. Its protein is CASSPRTGLSNQPQHF.